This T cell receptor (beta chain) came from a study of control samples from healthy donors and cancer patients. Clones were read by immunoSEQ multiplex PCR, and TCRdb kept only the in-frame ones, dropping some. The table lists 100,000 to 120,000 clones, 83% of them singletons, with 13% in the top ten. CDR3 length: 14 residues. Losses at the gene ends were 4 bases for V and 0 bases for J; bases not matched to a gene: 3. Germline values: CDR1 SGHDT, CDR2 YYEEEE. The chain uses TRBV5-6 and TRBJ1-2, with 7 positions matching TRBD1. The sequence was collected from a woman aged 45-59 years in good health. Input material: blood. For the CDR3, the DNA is TGTGCCAGCAGCGAGGGGGCTTCTAACTATGGCTACACCTTC. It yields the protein CASSEGASNYGYTF.